Sequencing of this TCR beta chain was carried out in a study of response to subunit inactivated influenza vaccine. TCRdb reanalysed the RT-PCR reads using MiXCR and keeps one entry per CDR3 protein. The data contain about half a million distinct CDR3 sequences, over 9.5% of them singletons. Regarding this clonotype: Its specificity is unknown.

Study-wide results and caveats: It was the authors' suggestion that each seasonal influenza vaccination recruits few new T cells.

CDR1 and CDR2 (germline): MGHDK, SYGVNS. This CDR3 has 14 amino acids. J gave up 6 bases and V 4 bases, and 6 bases lay outside the gene matches. The J gene is TRBJ1-2, the V gene TRBV25-1; TRBD1 matches 9 bases. The sequences come from PBMCs from blood, collected 35 to 45 days after vaccination. The TCR was taken from a middle-aged man who received an inactivated influenza vaccine. CDR3 nucleotide sequence: TGTGCCAGCAGTGGCTTAGGACAGGGGAATGGCTACACCTTC. Protein product: CASSGLGQGNGYTF.